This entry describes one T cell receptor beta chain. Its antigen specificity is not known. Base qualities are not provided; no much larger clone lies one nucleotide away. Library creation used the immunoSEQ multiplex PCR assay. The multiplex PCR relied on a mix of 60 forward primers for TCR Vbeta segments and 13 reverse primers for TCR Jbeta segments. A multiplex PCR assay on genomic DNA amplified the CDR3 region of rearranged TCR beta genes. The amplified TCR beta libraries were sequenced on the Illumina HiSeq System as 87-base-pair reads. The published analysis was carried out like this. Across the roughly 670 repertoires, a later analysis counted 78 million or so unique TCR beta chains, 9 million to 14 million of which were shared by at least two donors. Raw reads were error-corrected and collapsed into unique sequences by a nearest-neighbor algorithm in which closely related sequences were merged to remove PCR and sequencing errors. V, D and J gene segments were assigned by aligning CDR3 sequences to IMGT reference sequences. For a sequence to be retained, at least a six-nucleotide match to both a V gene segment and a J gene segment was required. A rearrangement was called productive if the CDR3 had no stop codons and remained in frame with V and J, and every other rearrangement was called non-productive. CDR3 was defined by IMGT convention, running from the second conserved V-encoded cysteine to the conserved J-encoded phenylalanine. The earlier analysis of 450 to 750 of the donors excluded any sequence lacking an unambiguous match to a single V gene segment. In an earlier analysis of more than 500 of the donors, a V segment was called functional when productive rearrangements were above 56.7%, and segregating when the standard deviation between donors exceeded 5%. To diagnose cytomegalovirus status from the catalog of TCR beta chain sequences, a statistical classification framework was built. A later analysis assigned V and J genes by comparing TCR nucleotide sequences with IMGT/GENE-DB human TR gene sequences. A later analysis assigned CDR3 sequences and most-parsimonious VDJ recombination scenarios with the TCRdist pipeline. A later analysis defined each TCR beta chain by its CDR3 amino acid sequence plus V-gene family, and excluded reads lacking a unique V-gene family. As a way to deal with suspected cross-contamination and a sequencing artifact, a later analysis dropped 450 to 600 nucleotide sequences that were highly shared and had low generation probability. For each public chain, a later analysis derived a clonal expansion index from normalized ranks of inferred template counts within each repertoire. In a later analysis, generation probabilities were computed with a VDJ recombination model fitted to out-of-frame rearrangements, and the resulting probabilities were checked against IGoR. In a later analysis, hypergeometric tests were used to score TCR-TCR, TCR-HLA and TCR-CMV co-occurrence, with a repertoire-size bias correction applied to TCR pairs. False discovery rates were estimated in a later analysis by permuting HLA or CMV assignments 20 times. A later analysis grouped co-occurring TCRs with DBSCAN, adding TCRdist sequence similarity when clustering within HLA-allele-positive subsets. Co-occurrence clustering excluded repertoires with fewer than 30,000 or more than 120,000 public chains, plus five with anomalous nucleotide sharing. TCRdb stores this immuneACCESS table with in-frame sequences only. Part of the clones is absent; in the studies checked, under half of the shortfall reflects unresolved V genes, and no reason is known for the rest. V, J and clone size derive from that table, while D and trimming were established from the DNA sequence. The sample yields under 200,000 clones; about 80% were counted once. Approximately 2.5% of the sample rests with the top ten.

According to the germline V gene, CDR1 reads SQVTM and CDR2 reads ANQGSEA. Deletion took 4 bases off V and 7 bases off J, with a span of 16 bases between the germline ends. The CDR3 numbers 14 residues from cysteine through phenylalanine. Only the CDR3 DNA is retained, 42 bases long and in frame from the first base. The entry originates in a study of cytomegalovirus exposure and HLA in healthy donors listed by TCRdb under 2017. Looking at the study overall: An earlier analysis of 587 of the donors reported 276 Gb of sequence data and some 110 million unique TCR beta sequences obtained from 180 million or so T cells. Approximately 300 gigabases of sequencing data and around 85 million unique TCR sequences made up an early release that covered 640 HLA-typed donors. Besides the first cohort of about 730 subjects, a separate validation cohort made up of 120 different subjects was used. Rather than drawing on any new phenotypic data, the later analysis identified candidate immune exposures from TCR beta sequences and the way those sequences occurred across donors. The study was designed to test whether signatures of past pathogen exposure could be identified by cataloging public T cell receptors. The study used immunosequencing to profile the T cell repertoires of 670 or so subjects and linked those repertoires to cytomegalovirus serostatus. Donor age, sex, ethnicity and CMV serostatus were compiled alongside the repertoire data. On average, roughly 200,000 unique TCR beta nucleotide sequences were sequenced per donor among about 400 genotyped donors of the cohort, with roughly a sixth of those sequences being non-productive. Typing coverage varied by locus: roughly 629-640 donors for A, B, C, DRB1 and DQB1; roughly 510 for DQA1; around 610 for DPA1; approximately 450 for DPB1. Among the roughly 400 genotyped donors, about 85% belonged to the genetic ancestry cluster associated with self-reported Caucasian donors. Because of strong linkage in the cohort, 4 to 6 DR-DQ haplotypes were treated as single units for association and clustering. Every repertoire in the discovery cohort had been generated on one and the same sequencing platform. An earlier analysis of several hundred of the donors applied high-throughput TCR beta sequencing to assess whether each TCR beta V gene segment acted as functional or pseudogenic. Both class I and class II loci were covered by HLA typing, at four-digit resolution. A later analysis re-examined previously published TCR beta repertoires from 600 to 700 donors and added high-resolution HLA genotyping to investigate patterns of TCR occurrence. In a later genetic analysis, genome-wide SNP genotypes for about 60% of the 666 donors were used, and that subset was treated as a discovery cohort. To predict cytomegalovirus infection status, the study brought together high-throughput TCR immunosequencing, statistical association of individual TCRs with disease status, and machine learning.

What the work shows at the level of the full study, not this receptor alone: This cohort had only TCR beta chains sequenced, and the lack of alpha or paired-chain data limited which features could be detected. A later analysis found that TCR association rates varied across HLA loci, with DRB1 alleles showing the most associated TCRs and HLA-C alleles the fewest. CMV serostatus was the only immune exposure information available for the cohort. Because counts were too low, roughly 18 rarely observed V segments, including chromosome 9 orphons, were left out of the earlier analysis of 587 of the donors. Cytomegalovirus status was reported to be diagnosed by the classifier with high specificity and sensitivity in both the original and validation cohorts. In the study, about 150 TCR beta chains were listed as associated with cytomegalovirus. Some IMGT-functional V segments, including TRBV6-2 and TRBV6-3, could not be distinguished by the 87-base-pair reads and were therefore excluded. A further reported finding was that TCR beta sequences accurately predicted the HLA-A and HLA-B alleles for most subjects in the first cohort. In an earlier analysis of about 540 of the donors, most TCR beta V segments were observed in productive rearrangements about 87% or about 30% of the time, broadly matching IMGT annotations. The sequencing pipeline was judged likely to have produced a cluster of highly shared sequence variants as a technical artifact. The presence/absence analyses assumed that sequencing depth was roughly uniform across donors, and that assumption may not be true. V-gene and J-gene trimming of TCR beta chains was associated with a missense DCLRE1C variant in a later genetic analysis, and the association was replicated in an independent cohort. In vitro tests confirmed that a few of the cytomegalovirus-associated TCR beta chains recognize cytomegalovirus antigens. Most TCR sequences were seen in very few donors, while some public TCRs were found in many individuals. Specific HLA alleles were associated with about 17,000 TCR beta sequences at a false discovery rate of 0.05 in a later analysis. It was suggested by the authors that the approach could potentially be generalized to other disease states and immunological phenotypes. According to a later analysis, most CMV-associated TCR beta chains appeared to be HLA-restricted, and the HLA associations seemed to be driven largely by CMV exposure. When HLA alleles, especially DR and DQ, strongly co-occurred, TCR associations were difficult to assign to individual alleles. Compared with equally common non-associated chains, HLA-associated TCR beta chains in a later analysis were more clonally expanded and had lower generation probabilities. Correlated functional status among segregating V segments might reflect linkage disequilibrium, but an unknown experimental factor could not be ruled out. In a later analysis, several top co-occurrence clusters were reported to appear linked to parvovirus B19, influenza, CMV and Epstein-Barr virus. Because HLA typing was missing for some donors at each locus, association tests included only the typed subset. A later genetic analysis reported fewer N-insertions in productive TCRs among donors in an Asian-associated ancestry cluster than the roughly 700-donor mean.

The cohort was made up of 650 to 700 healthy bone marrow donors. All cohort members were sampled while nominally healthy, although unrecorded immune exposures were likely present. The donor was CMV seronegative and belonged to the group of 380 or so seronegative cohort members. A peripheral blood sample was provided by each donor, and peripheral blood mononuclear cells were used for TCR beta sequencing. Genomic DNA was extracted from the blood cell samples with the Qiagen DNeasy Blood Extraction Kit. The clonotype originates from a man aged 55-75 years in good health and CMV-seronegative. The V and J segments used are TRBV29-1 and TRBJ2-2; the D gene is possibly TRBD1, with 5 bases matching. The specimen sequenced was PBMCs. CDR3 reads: CSVAGAGSVGELFF. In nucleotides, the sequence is TGCAGCGTTGCTGGGGCAGGGTCCGTCGGGGAGCTGTTTTTT.